This entry features one T cell receptor (beta chain) sequence. Germline values: CDR1 MNHEY, CDR2 SVGAGI. Trimming removed 2 bases at V and 2 bases at J, with 12 bases between. The length of the CDR3 is 15 residues. Profiled with immunoSEQ multiplex PCR; TCRdb holds only in-frame clones, not every one. The table shows approximately 77,000 clones, with more than 80% occurring only once. This entry belongs to a study of OX40 agonist ivuxolimab in advanced cancers. This TCR came from an adult with an advanced solid tumor such as melanoma, head and neck, liver or kidney cancer. The chain has TRBV6-5 and TRBJ1-2; D remains ambiguous. The sample in question was CD4+ or CD8+ T cells sorted from blood, obtained in a trial of the OX40 agonist ivuxolimab. The CDR3 coding sequence is TGTGCCAGCAGTTACGAGTCCACTACGAACTATGGCTACACCTTC. Translated, it gives CASSYESTTNYGYTF.